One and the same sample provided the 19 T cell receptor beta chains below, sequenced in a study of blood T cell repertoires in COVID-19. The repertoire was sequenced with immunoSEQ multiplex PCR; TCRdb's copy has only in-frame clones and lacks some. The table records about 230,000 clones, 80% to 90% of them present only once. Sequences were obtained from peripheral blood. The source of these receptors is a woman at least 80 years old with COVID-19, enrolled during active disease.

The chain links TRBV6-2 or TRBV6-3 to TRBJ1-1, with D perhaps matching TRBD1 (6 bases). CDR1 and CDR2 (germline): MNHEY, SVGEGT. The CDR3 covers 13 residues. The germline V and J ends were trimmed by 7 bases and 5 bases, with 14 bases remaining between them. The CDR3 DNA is TGTGCCAGCACCCCCATAGGGGGAACTGAAGCTTTCTTT. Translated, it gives CASTPIGGTEAFF.

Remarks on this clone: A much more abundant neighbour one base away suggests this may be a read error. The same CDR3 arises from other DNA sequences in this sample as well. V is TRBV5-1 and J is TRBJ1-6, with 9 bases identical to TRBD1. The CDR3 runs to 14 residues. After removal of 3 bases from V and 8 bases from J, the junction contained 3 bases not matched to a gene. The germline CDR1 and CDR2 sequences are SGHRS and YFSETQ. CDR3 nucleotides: TGCGCCAGCAGCTCGGGACAGGGATATTCACCCCTCCACTTT. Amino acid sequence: CASSSGQGYSPLHF.

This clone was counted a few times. CDR3 region: CASSMTRGGELFF. In DNA, the CDR3 is TGTGCCAGCAGCATGACTAGGGGCGGGGAGCTGTTTTTT. V and J are TRBV12-3 or TRBV12-4 and TRBJ2-2; a weak D match, TRBD2 (6 bases). V dropped 6 bases and J dropped 7 bases, with 12 bases sitting between them. The CDR3 extends over 13 amino acids.

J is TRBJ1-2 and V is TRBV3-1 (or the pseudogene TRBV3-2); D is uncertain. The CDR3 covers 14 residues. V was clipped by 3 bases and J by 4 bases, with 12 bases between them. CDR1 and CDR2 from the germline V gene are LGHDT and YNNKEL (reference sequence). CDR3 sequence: CASSHGSVGYGYTF. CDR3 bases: TGTGCCAGCAGCCACGGTAGCGTCGGCTATGGCTACACCTTC.

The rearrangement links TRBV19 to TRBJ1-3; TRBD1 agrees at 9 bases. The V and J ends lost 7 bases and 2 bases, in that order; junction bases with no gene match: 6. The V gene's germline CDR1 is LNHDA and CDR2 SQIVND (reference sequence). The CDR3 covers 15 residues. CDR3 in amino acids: CASKRDREPGNTIYF. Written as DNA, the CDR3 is TGTGCCAGTAAAAGGGACAGGGAACCTGGAAACACCATATATTTT.

In DNA, the CDR3 is TGTGCCTGGAGTACAGGGGGGTCCTATAATTCACCCCTCCACTTT. It translates to CAWSTGGSYNSPLHF. This chain uses TRBV30 with TRBJ1-6; 8 nucleotides match TRBD1. This CDR3 is built from 15 residues. Germline V gene sequence: CDR1 GTSNPN, CDR2 SVGIG (reference sequence). J was trimmed by 1 base and V by 2 bases; bases with no gene match: 1.

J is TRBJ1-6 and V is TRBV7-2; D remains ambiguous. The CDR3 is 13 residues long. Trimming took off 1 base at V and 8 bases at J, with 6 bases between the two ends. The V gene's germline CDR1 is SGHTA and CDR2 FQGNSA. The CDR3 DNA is TGTGCCAGCAGCTTAGACATTTATTCACCCCTCCACTTT. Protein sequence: CASSLDIYSPLHF.

In DNA, the CDR3 is TGTGCCAGCAGCTTACCAGGGACAGGGGAGGACGAGCAGTACTTC. Protein: CASSLPGTGEDEQYF. The chain is built from TRBV7-2 and TRBJ2-7; 10 nucleotides line up with TRBD1. The germline V gene has CDR1 SGHTA and CDR2 FQGNSA. The CDR3 sequence is 15 residues long. J gave up 5 bases and V 2 bases, and 6 bases lay outside the gene matches.

CDR3 loop: CASSDPLRRNTEAFF. Written as DNA, the CDR3 is TGCGCCAGCAGTGACCCTCTCCGGAGGAACACTGAAGCTTTCTTT. The chain recombines TRBV10-2 with TRBJ1-1; no reliable D call. The ends were cut back, 3 bases at V and 1 base at J, with 12 bases in the middle. The germline V gene encodes CDR1 WSHSY and CDR2 SAAADI. This CDR3 is built from 15 residues.

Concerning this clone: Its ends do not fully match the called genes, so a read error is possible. CDR3 bases: TGTGCCAGCAGCTTATTGCTAGCGGGAGGCCACGGCTTGGTCTTC. This translates into CASSLLLAGGHGLVF. The chain couples TRBV7-2 to TRBJ2-1, with 11 bases lining up with TRBD2. The CDR3 extends over 15 amino acids. Per the germline V gene, CDR1 is SGHTA and CDR2 is FQGNSA.

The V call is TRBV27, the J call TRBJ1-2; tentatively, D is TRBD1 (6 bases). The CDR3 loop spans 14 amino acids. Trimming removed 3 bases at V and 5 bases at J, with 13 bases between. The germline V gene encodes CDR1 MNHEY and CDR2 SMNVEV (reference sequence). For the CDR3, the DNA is TGTGCCAGCAGTTTCGTCGGGAGGGGGTATGGCTACACCTTC. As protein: CASSFVGRGYGYTF.

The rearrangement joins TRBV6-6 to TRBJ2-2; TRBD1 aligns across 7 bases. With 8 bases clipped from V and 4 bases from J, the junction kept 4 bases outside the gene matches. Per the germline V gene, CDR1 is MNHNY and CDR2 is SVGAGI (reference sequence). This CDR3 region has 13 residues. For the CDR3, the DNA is TGTGCCAGCCGGGACAGTTTCACCGGGGAGCTGTTTTTT. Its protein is CASRDSFTGELFF.

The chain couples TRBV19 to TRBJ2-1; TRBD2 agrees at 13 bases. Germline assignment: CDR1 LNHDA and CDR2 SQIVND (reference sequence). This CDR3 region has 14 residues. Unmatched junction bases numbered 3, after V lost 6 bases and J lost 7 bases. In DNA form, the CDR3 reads TGTGCCAGTAGGGGACTAGCGGGAAGTAATGAGCAGTTCTTC. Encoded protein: CASRGLAGSNEQFF.

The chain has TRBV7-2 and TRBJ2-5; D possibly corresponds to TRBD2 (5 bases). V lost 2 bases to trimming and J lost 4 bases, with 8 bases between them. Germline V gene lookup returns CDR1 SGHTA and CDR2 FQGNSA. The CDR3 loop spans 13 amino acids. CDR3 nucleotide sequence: TGTGCCAGCAGCTTACGGCTAGCAGAGACCCAGTACTTC. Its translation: CASSLRLAETQYF.

The CDR3 nucleotides are TGTGCCACCAGTGACCCCCTGGCGGGTAGCACAGATACGCAGTATTTT. This encodes CATSDPLAGSTDTQYF. The chain is built from TRBV24-1 and TRBJ2-3; tentative D call: TRBD2 (5 bases). Germline V lookup: CDR1 KGHDR, CDR2 SFDVKD. The CDR3 is made up of 16 amino acids. Trimming cost V 4 bases and J 0 bases, with 13 bases left between them.

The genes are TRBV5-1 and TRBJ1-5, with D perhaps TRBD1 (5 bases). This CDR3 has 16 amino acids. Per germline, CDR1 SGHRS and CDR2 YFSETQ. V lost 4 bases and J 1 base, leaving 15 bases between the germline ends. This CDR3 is CASSPGGGNSNQPQHF. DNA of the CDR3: TGCGCCAGCAGCCCTGGGGGAGGGAACAGCAATCAGCCCCAGCATTTT.

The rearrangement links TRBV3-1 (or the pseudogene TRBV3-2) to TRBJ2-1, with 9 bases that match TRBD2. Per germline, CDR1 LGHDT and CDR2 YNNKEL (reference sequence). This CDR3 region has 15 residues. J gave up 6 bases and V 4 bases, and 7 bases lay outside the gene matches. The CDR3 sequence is CASSPSGVSLNEQFF. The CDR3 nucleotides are TGTGCCAGCAGCCCTAGCGGGGTCTCGCTCAATGAGCAGTTCTTC.

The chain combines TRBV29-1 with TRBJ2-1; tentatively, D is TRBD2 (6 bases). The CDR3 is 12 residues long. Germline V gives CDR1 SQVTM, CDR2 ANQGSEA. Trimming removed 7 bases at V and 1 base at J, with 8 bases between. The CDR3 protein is CSAGTSYNEQFF. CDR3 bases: TGCAGCGCAGGGACTTCCTACAATGAGCAGTTCTTC.

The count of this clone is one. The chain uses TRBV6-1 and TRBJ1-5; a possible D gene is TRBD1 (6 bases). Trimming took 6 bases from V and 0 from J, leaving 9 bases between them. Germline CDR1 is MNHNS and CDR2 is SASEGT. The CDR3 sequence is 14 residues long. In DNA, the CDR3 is TGTGCCAGCAGCGAACAGGGTAGCAATCAGCCCCAGCATTTT. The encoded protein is CASSEQGSNQPQHF.